The 15 T cell receptor beta chains listed next were all sequenced from one sample in a study of T cells in Graves' hyperthyroidism and ophthalmopathy. RNA transcripts gave rise to amplified TCR beta CDR3 regions. During a first-round RT-PCR of the TCR CDR3, the HTBI primer set was used. TCRdb fed the multiplex PCR reads into MiXCR, producing one record per CDR3 protein. The sample holds 600,000 to 800,000 distinct CDR3 sequences, about 35% seen once. Sequenced: blood. Source of these receptors: a woman aged 40 to 49 with Graves' hyperthyroidism.

CDR3 DNA sequence: TGTGCCACCAGCAGGGACCGGGGGGCAGAAGAGCAGTACTTC. Its translation: CATSRDRGAEEQYF. V is TRBV15 and J is TRBJ2-7, with a possible D match to TRBD2 (7 bases). The germline V and J ends were trimmed by 3 bases and 7 bases, with 16 bases remaining between them. This CDR3 contains 14 residues. Germline-derived CDR1 and CDR2 are LNHNV and YYDKDF (reference sequence). The complete variable domain, with remaining parts taken from reference TRBV15 and TRBJ2-7, reads DAMVIQNPRYQVTQFGKPVTLSCSQTLNHNVMYWYQQKSSQAPKLLFHYYDKDFNNEADTPDNFQSRRPNTSFCFLDIRSPGLGDTAMYLCATSRDRGAEEQYFGPGTRLTVT.

This clonotype has at least ten counts. The rearrangement joins TRBV9 to TRBJ1-1, with unresolved D. CDR3 length equals 15 residues. V lost 4 bases to trimming and J lost 1 base, with 14 bases between them. Germline V CDR1 and CDR2: SGDLS, YYNGEE. The CDR3 loop is CASSLSGAENTEAFF. Here the CDR3 DNA reads TGTGCCAGCAGCCTATCAGGAGCCGAGAACACTGAAGCTTTCTTT.

The chain joins TRBV20-1 to TRBJ2-5; possibly TRBD2 for D (7 bases). This CDR3 spans 13 amino acids. Trimming took off 4 bases at V and 5 bases at J, with 14 bases between the two ends. Per the germline V gene, CDR1 is DFQATT and CDR2 is SNEGSKA (reference sequence). This CDR3 is CSATPGGAETQYF. The DNA of the CDR3 is TGCAGTGCTACTCCGGGGGGCGCCGAGACCCAGTACTTC.

The gene calls are TRBV5-1 and TRBJ1-4; 8 bases align to TRBD1. CDR3 length: 14 residues. With 5 bases clipped from V and 2 bases from J, the junction kept 2 bases outside the gene matches. Germline V gene lookup returns CDR1 SGHRS and CDR2 YFSETQ. The CDR3 DNA is TGCGCCAGCAGGGGACAGGCGACTAATGAAAAACTGTTTTTT. This encodes CASRGQATNEKLFF.

Regarding this clonotype: The CDR3 does not end in the conserved phenylalanine or tryptophan, so this is likely a read error. The rearrangement joins TRBV5-1 to TRBJ1-1; D ambiguous. V lost 0 bases and J lost 0, with 6 bases in between. This CDR3 contains 14 residues. From germline, CDR1 is SGHRS and CDR2 YFSETQ. Here the CDR3 reads CASSLDGLNTEAFL. CDR3 sequence (DNA): TGCGCCAGCAGCTTGGACGGGCTGAACACTGAAGCTTTCCTT.

This clonotype was observed a few times. This chain uses TRBV20-1 with TRBJ2-7; the D gene is possibly TRBD2 (5 bases). The germline gives CDR1 DFQATT, CDR2 SNEGSKA (reference sequence). Trimming stripped 3 bases from V and 1 base from J, with 16 bases between. The CDR3 spans 15 residues. CDR3 in amino acids: CSASDGGVKSYEQYF. In DNA, the CDR3 is TGCAGTGCTAGCGACGGAGGTGTGAAATCCTACGAGCAGTACTTC.

This clonotype has ten or more counts. The chain carries TRBV9 and TRBJ1-1; D not certain. Between the trimmed V and J ends, which lost 0 bases and 0 bases, there was a span of 6 bases. This CDR3 has 14 residues. Germline CDR1 and CDR2: SGDLS and YYNGEE. The CDR3 sequence is CASSVAPLNTEAFF. CDR3 in DNA: TGTGCCAGCAGCGTAGCCCCATTGAACACTGAAGCTTTCTTT.

J is TRBJ1-3 and V is TRBV20-1; D gene ambiguous. This CDR3 has 16 amino acids. In germline, CDR1 is DFQATT, CDR2 SNEGSKA (reference sequence). V was shortened by 4 bases and J by 4 bases, with 20 bases between the two germline ends. In DNA, the CDR3 is TGCAGTGCTATACACAGCCTACAGACTAGCGGAAACACCATATATTTT. Translation: CSAIHSLQTSGNTIYF.

The chain combines TRBV2 with TRBJ2-7; perhaps TRBD2 as D (5 bases). The CDR3 runs 15 residues. Trimming cost V 3 bases and J 6 bases, with 18 bases left between them. Per the germline V gene, CDR1 is SNHLY and CDR2 is FYNNEI. DNA of the CDR3: TGTGCCAGCAGTGATTGGACCAACACCGGGGTCGAGCAGTACTTC. Its translation: CASSDWTNTGVEQYF. Full variable domain (remainder filled in from reference TRBV2 and TRBJ2-7): EPEVTQTPSHQVTQMGQEVILRCVPISNHLYFYWYRQILGQKVEFLVSFYNNEISEKSEIFDDQFSVERPDGSNFTLKIRSTKLEDSAMYFCASSDWTNTGVEQYFGPGTRLTVT.

This clonotype is a singleton in its sample. The genes are TRBV20-1 and TRBJ1-1, with D possibly matching TRBD1 (6 bases). The CDR3 has 14 residues. V lost 5 bases and J lost 2, with 15 bases in between. CDR1 is DFQATT and CDR2 is SNEGSKA in the germline V gene (reference sequence). The CDR3 sequence: CSAFWEDSNTEAFF. The CDR3 DNA sequence: TGCAGTGCTTTTTGGGAGGACAGTAACACTGAAGCTTTCTTT.

In this sample, this clonotype turned up many times. The chain uses TRBV9 and TRBJ1-3; D unresolved. Germline V lookup: CDR1 SGDLS, CDR2 YYNGEE. The CDR3 consists of 14 residues. Trimming took off 0 bases at V and 4 bases at J, with 8 bases between the two ends. The DNA for the CDR3 is TGTGCCAGCAGCGTAGAACAGCAAGGAAACACCATATATTTT. Translation gives CASSVEQQGNTIYF.

The J gene is TRBJ1-2, the V gene TRBV7-2; TRBD1 matches at 8 bases. V lost 4 bases to trimming and J lost 7 bases; unmatched junction nucleotides: 8. The germline V gene has CDR1 SGHTA and CDR2 FQGNSA. The CDR3 is 14 residues long. The CDR3 bases are TGTGCCAGCAGCTACAGCAGGGGGCCTGGTGGCTACACCTTC. As protein: CASSYSRGPGGYTF.

This clonotype has just one count. The chain combines TRBV5-6 with TRBJ1-1; D not certain. CDR1 and CDR2 from the germline V gene are SGHDT and YYEEEE. CDR3 size: 12 residues. V was trimmed by 2 bases and J by 10 bases, leaving 12 bases between them. CDR3 DNA: TGTGCCAGCAGCTTAAGGTCGGGAAGAGCTTTCTTT. It translates to CASSLRSGRAFF.

In its sample, this clonotype was seen many times. The V and J genes are TRBV2 and TRBJ2-5; 12 bases align to TRBD2. Looked up from germline, CDR1 is SNHLY and CDR2 is FYNNEI. V shed 4 bases, J shed 4 bases, and the junction held 1 base outside the gene matches. The length of the CDR3 is 14 residues. CDR3 sequence: CASSAGLAGETQYF. For the CDR3, the DNA is TGTGCCAGCAGTGCGGGACTAGCGGGAGAGACCCAGTACTTC. Complete variable domain (other parts from reference TRBV2 and TRBJ2-5): EPEVTQTPSHQVTQMGQEVILRCVPISNHLYFYWYRQILGQKVEFLVSFYNNEISEKSEIFDDQFSVERPDGSNFTLKIRSTKLEDSAMYFCASSAGLAGETQYFGPGTRLLVL.

This clonotype turned up a few times. The chain recombines TRBV4-1 with TRBJ1-2; possibly TRBD1 for D (5 bases). CDR1 and CDR2 (germline): MGHRA, YSYEKL. The V end lost 0 bases, the J end lost 3 bases, and 14 bases lay between the germline ends. This CDR3 is built from 16 residues. The CDR3 loop is CASSQDWGGAHYGYTF. CDR3 coding DNA: TGCGCCAGCAGCCAAGATTGGGGCGGGGCCCACTATGGCTACACCTTC.